The clone carrying this T cell receptor (beta chain) has ten or more counts. No antigen is known for it. This sample is part of a study of CD8 T cells in ankylosing spondylitis. Study-wide results and limits: Reports of some motif variants in reactive arthritis synovial fluid and blood predate this one.

Making use of molecular barcodes, quantitative 5'-RACE generated TCR beta libraries. Via MiXCR, TCRdb re-called the 5' RACE reads, giving one row per CDR3 protein. The sample consists of about 170,000 distinct CDR3 sequences, approximately 20% of them appearing once. Germline assignment: CDR1 SGHTA and CDR2 FQGNSA. This CDR3 has 13 residues. The V end was cut by 7 bases, the J end by 3 bases, with 13 bases between. The chain carries TRBV7-2 and TRBJ2-7; no reliable D call. This TCR came from a male donor with ankylosing spondylitis or in good health (not recorded which). The specimen was blood, either unsorted or a sorted T cell fraction (not recorded which). CDR3 nucleotides: TGTGCCAGCAAGAGCCAGAACAACTACGAGCAGTACTTC. Its translation is CASKSQNNYEQYF.